This is a list of T cell receptor beta chains from one sample in a study of breast tumors, draining lymph nodes, adjacent tissues. Each CDR3 protein is one row after TCRdb ran MiXCR on the multiplex PCR reads. The sample gives roughly 15,000 distinct CDR3 sequences, around 47% of which show up once; more than 25% is in the top ten. Sequenced material: tumor-adjacent breast tissue. Source of these receptors: a female donor with breast cancer. Some clones in this sample may be carry-over from other donors' samples. Each CDR3 is given with its conserved first and last residue. A D gene is named only where the DNA matches it firmly. A row's size may be missing; if present it is once, few, many or a size class.

D,J,size,V,CDR3,DNA
TRBD2,TRBJ2-2,many,TRBV29-1,CSVEGGSGGLTGELFF,TGCAGCGTTGAAGGAGGGTCGGGGGGACTTACCGGGGAGCTGTTTTTT
.,TRBJ2-7,.,TRBV20-1,CSAGTQGPYEQYF,TGCAGTGCTGGGACACAGGGACCCTACGAGCAGTACTTC
.,TRBJ1-6,many,TRBV7-2,CATKDWGINSPLHF,TGTGCCACCAAGGATTGGGGCATTAATTCACCCCTCCACTTT
TRBD1,TRBJ2-5,many,TRBV5-6,CASSIRDRPQYF,TGTGCCAGCAGCATCCGGGACAGGCCCCAGTACTTC
TRBD1,TRBJ2-2,many,TRBV19,CASSRDRNTGELFF,TGTGCCAGTAGTCGGGACAGGAATACCGGGGAGCTGTTTTTT
.,TRBJ1-2,.,TRBV6-1,CASSHSTGPQRDGYTF,TGTGCCAGCAGTCACTCGACAGGCCCCCAGCGGGATGGCTACACCTTC
.,TRBJ1-2,.,TRBV4-1,CASSQVGSGGYTF,TGCGCCAGCAGCCAAGTTGGGTCCGGAGGCTACACCTTC
.,TRBJ1-5,many,TRBV7-2,CASSPEGTNNQPQHF,TGTGCCAGCAGCCCCGAAGGGACAAACAATCAGCCCCAGCATTTT
TRBD1,TRBJ2-1,.,TRBV2,CASSPEDRVEKPSYNEQFF,TGTGCCAGCAGTCCAGAGGACAGGGTAGAGAAACCATCCTACAATGAGCAGTTCTTC
TRBD1,TRBJ1-4,many,TRBV24-1,CATSEPTDRGRVEKLFF,TGTGCCACCAGTGAACCTACGGACAGGGGGAGAGTTGAAAAACTGTTTTTT
TRBD2,TRBJ2-3,many,TRBV5-1,CASSFELAGGADTQYF,TGCGCCAGCAGCTTTGAACTAGCGGGGGGCGCAGATACGCAGTATTTT
TRBD2,TRBJ2-1,.,TRBV6-5,CASTRLAGGYNEQFF,TGTGCCAGCACTCGACTAGCGGGAGGATATAATGAGCAGTTCTTC
.,TRBJ2-3,many,TRBV5-8,CASSFADTQYF,TGTGCCAGCAGCTTTGCAGATACGCAGTATTTT
TRBD2,TRBJ2-3,many,TRBV4-1,CASSQGGDTQYF,TGCGCCAGCAGCCAGGGGGGGGATACGCAGTATTTT
.,TRBJ1-2,.,TRBV20-1,CSATRGVNYGYTF,TGCAGTGCTACCCGCGGAGTGAACTATGGCTACACCTTC
.,TRBJ1-6,many,TRBV15,CATSRGEFNSPLHF,TGTGCCACCAGCAGAGGGGAGTTCAATTCACCCCTCCACTTT
TRBD1,TRBJ2-7,medium-sized,TRBV19,CASSYPTGSSSYEQYF,TGTGCCAGTAGTTATCCGACAGGGTCCTCCTCCTACGAGCAGTACTTC
.,TRBJ2-2,.,TRBV12-3/TRBV12-4,CASSPGQRGYTFGSGTGELFF,.
.,TRBJ1-5,many,TRBV15,CATSREAAYQPQHF,TGTGCCACCAGCAGAGAGGCCGCTTATCAGCCCCAGCATTTT
TRBD2,TRBJ2-3,.,TRBV12-3/TRBV12-4,CASSHPGLAENTQYF,TGTGCCAGCAGCCACCCCGGACTAGCGGAAAATACGCAGTATTTT
.,TRBJ2-3,many,TRBV15,CATSSVGYTDTQYF,TGTGCCACCTCCTCGGTGGGATACACAGATACGCAGTATTTT
.,TRBJ2-1,many,TRBV6-2/TRBV6-3,CASRHPGQGNEQFF,TGTGCCAGCAGGCACCCGGGGCAGGGAAATGAGCAGTTCTTC
TRBD1,TRBJ1-5,many,TRBV18,CASSPFRTGSVQPQHF,TGTGCCAGCTCACCATTTAGGACAGGGTCGGTTCAGCCCCAGCATTTT
.,TRBJ1-3,.,TRBV2,CATWLTGGSGNTIYF,TGTGCCACGTGGTTAACAGGCGGCTCTGGAAACACCATATATTTT
.,TRBJ2-5,.,TRBV5-1,CASSLQQGRDTRYF,TGCGCCAGCAGCTTACAGCAGGGGAGGGACACCCGGTACTTC
TRBD2,TRBJ2-7,.,TRBV9,CASSPGGGGGEQYF,TGTGCCAGCAGCCCCGGGGGGGGGGGTGGGGAGCAGTACTTC
TRBD1,TRBJ2-6,many,TRBV6-1,CASRQGTGYGANVLTF,TGTGCCAGCAGGCAGGGGACAGGGTACGGGGCCAACGTCCTGACTTTC
TRBD1,TRBJ2-7,.,TRBV7-9,CASSSENTGTGGWYEQYF,TGTGCCAGCAGCTCCGAAAACACCGGGACAGGGGGCTGGTACGAGCAGTACTTC